A selection of T cell receptor beta chains follows, all from one sample in a study of cytomegalovirus exposure and HLA in healthy donors. Repertoires were generated with immunoSEQ multiplex PCR, while TCRdb's copy carries only in-frame clones and drops some. In the table there are around 210,000 clones, 82% of which are singletons. Sequencing used PBMCs. The receptors stem from a woman in her 40s in good health and CMV-seronegative. The CDR3 runs from the conserved cysteine through the conserved F or W.

CDR3 length,J gene,V gene,CDR3 protein
12,TRBJ1-1,TRBV9,CASTGGGTEAFF
14,TRBJ1-1,TRBV5-6,CASSLGIGGTEAFF
14,TRBJ2-7,TRBV10-3,CAISESGLATEQYF
15,TRBJ1-1,TRBV18,CASSPTGTGWPEAFF
14,TRBJ2-7,TRBV6-5,CASSYADSTYEQYF
15,TRBJ2-7,TRBV27,CASSSRPRTSGEQYF
14,TRBJ1-1,TRBV6-5,CASSYASGAFEAFF
13,TRBJ2-3,TRBV7-9,CSSRRTGSHTQYF
16,TRBJ2-5,TRBV11-2,CASSFYRSGRGETQYF
15,TRBJ1-4,TRBV7-6,CASSLWATVNEKLFF
14,TRBJ1-6,TRBV5-4,CASSADRGRWPLHF
18,TRBJ2-3,TRBV5-6,CASSPQGPTKLITDTQYF
16,TRBJ1-4,TRBV4-1,CASSQGLSQYNEKLFF
14,TRBJ2-5,TRBV4-1,CASSPSGAPGTQYF
14,TRBJ2-5,TRBV5-4,CASSPGGVQETQYF
16,TRBJ2-7,TRBV5-1,CASSPLGTVHPYEQYF
15,TRBJ2-5,TRBV28,CASSSAGGAGETQYF
12,TRBJ1-1,TRBV30,CAGQTGATEAFF
12,TRBJ1-1,TRBV14,CASSQETWRAFF
13,TRBJ1-2,TRBV30,CAWRGLTNYGYTF
16,TRBJ1-4,TRBV7-9,CASSRDRGYTNEKLFF
14,TRBJ2-4,TRBV5-1,CASSLYAGDRRRYF
17,TRBJ2-1,TRBV9,CASSTNVAGGWGNEQFF
14,TRBJ2-2,TRBV7-9,CASSLQGYTGELFF
13,TRBJ1-1,TRBV5-1,CASSSGQGTEAFF
11,TRBJ1-1,TRBV6-5,CASTMNTEAFF
15,TRBJ2-7,TRBV7-2,CASSPRVAGPGEQYF
14,TRBJ2-1,TRBV10-1,CASRASGGNNEQFF
15,TRBJ1-1,TRBV12-5,CASGLRQGAGTEAFF
13,TRBJ2-5,TRBV7-9,CASIPTGRETQYF
14,TRBJ2-7,TRBV6-5,CASSYSGGVSEQYF
14,TRBJ2-3,TRBV9,CASSAAGGADTQYF
14,TRBJ1-1,TRBV5-1,CASSFYGGLAEAFF
14,TRBJ2-1,TRBV4-1,CASSRTSGYNEQFF
15,TRBJ2-1,TRBV7-9,CASSLASRGFDEQFF
14,TRBJ1-3,TRBV7-6,CASMTGSSGNTIYF
17,TRBJ2-6,TRBV27,CASSTLTGSPGANVLTF
16,TRBJ2-1,TRBV13,CASSLALAGYYNEQFF
12,TRBJ2-3,TRBV10-3,CAAGRDYQAQYF
15,TRBJ2-3,TRBV7-9,CASSLGLANTDTQYF
13,TRBJ2-1,TRBV11-3,CASSSPDKNEQFF
13,TRBJ2-7,TRBV7-9,CSSSLPGGYEQYF
14,TRBJ1-1,TRBV12-5,CASGTGELGTEAFF
15,TRBJ1-1,TRBV5-6,CASSLRQGLHTEAFF
13,-,TRBV6-5,CASSPGRVHEQYF
14,TRBJ1-2,TRBV7-9,CASSLNRDNYGYTF
15,TRBJ2-1,TRBV7-2,CASSIPGSGRAGAIF
15,TRBJ2-1,TRBV19,CATEIAGAGYNEQFF
15,TRBJ2-1,TRBV27,CASSYGLAGIYEQFF
15,TRBJ2-5,TRBV9,CASSVDQAGQETQYF
15,TRBJ1-5,TRBV27,CASSFAGDENQPQHF
14,TRBJ2-7,TRBV15,CATSRDRGSDEQYF
16,TRBJ1-1,TRBV5-1,CASSFRAGERPTEAFF
17,TRBJ2-7,TRBV7-9,CASSLSLKQGNSNEQYF